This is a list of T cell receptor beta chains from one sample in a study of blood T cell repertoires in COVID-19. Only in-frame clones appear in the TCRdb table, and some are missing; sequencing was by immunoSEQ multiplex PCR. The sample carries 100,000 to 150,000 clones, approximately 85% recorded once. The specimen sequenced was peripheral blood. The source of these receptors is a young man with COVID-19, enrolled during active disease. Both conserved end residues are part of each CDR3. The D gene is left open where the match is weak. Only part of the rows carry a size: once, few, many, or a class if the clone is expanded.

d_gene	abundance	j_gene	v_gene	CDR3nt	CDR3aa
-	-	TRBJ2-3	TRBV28	TGTGGCACAGGATATGGGATGGGTACGCAGTATTTT	CGTGYGMGTQYF
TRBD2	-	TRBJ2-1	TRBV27	TGTGCCAGCAGTTTATCCCCCCTACTAGCGGGAGAGAATGAGCAGTTCTTC	CASSLSPLLAGENEQFF
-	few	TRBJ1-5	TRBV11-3	TGTGCCAGCAGCTTAGGGCGCGGGCCCCAGCATTTT	CASSLGRGPQHF
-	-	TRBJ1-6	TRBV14	TGTGCCAGCAGCCAAGATCGAGGGCTAAAACTCCTTTTT	CASSQDRGLKLLF
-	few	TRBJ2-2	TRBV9	TGTGCCAGCGGGGCAGGGACGAACACCGGGGAGCTGTTTTTT	CASGAGTNTGELFF
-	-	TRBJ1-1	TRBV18	TGTGCCAGCTCACTGACAGCAGACACTGAAGCTTTCTTT	CASSLTADTEAFF
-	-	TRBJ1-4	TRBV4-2	TGTGCCAGCAGCCAAGATCCGGGAGAAAAACTGTTTTTT	CASSQDPGEKLFF
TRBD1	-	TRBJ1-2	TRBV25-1	TGTGCCAGCAGACAGGGGGTGAACTATGGCTACACCTTC	CASRQGVNYGYTF
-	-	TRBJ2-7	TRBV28	TGTGCCAGCAGTTTCCAAAGGTCACTGGGCCACGAGCAGTACTTC	CASSFQRSLGHEQYF
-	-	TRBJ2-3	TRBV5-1	TGCGCCAGCAGCTTGGGCACGCGGGGCGGGGGCACAGATACGCAGTATTTT	CASSLGTRGGGTDTQYF
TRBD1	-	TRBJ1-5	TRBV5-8	TGTGCCAGCAGCTTGCTGGGACAGGGGAATCAGCCCCAGCATTTT	CASSLLGQGNQPQHF
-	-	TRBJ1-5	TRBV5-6	TGTGCCAGCAGCTTGGGGGCGGGGGATCAGCCCCAGCATTTT	CASSLGAGDQPQHF
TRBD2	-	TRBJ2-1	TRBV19	TGTGCCAGTAGTAGCTTACTAGCGGAGAGAACCTACAATGAGCAGTTCTTC	CASSSLLAERTYNEQFF
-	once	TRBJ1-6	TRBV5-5	TGTGCCAGCAGCTTGCCAGGTTCACCCCTCCACTTT	CASSLPGSPLHF
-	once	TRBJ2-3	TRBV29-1	TGCAGCGTTTTTAGGGGGAGTAGCACAGATACGCAGTATTTT	CSVFRGSSTDTQYF
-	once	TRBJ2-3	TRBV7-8	TGTGCCAGCAGCTTATCTGGCGGTCGCACAGATACGCAGTATTTT	CASSLSGGRTDTQYF
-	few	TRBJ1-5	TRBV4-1	TGCGCCAGCAGCCAAGAAAAGCGGGGGGATCAGCCCCAGCATTTT	CASSQEKRGDQPQHF
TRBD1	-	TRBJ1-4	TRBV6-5	TGTGCCAGCAGTTACGGGACAGGGGGTGAAAAACTGTTTTTT	CASSYGTGGEKLFF
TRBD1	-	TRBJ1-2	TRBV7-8	TGTGCCAGCAGTTTTAGTACAGGGGGCAGTCTTTCTGGCTACACCTTC	CASSFSTGGSLSGYTF
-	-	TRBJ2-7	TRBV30	TGTGCCTCATCTACAGGGTTCTCCTACGAGCAGTACTTC	CASSTGFSYEQYF
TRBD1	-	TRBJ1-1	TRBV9	TGTGCCAGCAGTAAATATGCGGGACAGCTGAACACTGAAGCTTTCTTT	CASSKYAGQLNTEAFF
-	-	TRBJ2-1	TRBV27	TGTGCCAGCAGTCTGGGACACACCTACAATGAGCAGTTCTTC	CASSLGHTYNEQFF
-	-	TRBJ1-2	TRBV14	TGTGCCAGCAGCCAACCGGGGTGGGATGGCTACACCTTC	CASSQPGWDGYTF
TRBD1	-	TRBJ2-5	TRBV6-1	TGTGCCAGCAGTGAGGGACAGGGGGCGCTTGAGACCCAGTACTTC	CASSEGQGALETQYF
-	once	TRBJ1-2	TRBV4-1	TGCGCCAGCAGCCAAGAAAGCGGACCTGAAACCTTC	CASSQESGPETF
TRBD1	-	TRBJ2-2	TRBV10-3	TGTGCCATCAGTGACCAGGGGGCCGGGGAGCTGTTTTTT	CAISDQGAGELFF
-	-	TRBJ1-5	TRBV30	TGTGCCTGGAGTGTAGGCAGGGGTCAGCCCCAGCATTTT	CAWSVGRGQPQHF
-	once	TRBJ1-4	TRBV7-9	TGTGCCAGCAGCTTAGGAGCTGTCAGGGATGGAAAACTGTTTTTT	CASSLGAVRDGKLFF
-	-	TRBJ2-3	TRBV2	TGTGCCAGCAGTGAAGCCAGGGGCATCAGCACAGATACGCAGTATTTT	CASSEARGISTDTQYF
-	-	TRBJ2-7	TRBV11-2	TGTGCCAGCATCGAAACTGGGGGCCACGAGCAGTACTTC	CASIETGGHEQYF
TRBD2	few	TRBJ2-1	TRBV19	TGTGCCAGTAGTATTACTAGCGGGAGTACCCATGAGCAGTTCTTC	CASSITSGSTHEQFF
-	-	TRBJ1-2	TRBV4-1	TGCGCCAGCAGCCAAGACGACTTAGCTAACTATGGCTACACCTTC	CASSQDDLANYGYTF
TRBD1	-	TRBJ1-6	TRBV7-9	TGTGCCAGCAGCCCAGGACAGGGTTCACCCCTCCACTTT	CASSPGQGSPLHF
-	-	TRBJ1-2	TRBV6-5	TGTGCCACCATTAGTTCTAACTATGGCTACACCTTC	CATISSNYGYTF
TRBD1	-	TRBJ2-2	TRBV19	TGTGCCAGTAGTACGGGACAGGGAGGAACCGGGGAGCTGTTTTTT	CASSTGQGGTGELFF
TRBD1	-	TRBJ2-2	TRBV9	TGTGCCAGCAACAGGGGGGCTAACACCGGGGAGCTGTTTTTT	CASNRGANTGELFF
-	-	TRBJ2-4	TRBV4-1	TGCGCCAGCAGCCACGCGCCACCGACTGGAACGCTAGCCAAAAACATTCAGTACTTC	CASSHAPPTGTLAKNIQYF
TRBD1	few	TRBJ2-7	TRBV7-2	TGTGCCAGCAGCCCGGGACAGGTTAACAACGAGCAGTACTTC	CASSPGQVNNEQYF
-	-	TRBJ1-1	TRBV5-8	TGTGCCAGCAGCTTGCGGTCCGGGGTTGAAGCTTTCTTT	CASSLRSGVEAFF
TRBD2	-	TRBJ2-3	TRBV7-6	TGTGCCAGCAGCTTATTCCTAGCGGGGGGGCCAGATACGCAGTATTTT	CASSLFLAGGPDTQYF
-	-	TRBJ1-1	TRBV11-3	TGTGCCTCCCGTGGGCGCCAAAGGAACACTGAAGCTTTCTTT	CASRGRQRNTEAFF
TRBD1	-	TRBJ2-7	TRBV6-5	TGTGCCAGCACCTCCGGGACAGGGCCCGAGCAGTACTTC	CASTSGTGPEQYF
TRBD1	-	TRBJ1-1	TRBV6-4	TGTGCCAGCACTCGACAGGGGGCGCGGAACACTGAAGCTTTCTTT	CASTRQGARNTEAFF
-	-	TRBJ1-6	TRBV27	TGTGCCAGCAGTTTAACAGGGTTAGTGTCACCCCTCCACTTT	CASSLTGLVSPLHF
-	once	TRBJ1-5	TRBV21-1	TGTGCCAGCAGCAATATTCGGGGGTTTAGCAATCAGCCCCAGCATTTT	CASSNIRGFSNQPQHF
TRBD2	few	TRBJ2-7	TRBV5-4	TGTGCCAGCAGCTCACTAGCGGGGGGGCTTTACGAGCAGTACTTC	CASSSLAGGLYEQYF
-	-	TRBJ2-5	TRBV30	TGTGCCTGGGCGGAGTTAGAGACCCAGTACTTC	CAWAELETQYF
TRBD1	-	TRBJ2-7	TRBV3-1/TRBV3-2	TGTGCCAGCAGCCAAGGGGGACAGAGCTCCTACGAGCAGTACTTC	CASSQGGQSSYEQYF
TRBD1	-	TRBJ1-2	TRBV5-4	TGTGCCAGCAGCTCGGGACAGAACTATGGCTACACCTTC	CASSSGQNYGYTF
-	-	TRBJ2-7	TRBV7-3	TGTGCCAGCAGCACCGGCCGGCTAGCGCCTTCCTACGAGCAGTACTTC	CASSTGRLAPSYEQYF
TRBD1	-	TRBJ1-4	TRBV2	TGTGCCAGCCATCGACAGGGTAATGAAAAACTGTTTTTT	CASHRQGNEKLFF
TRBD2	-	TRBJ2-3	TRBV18	TGTGCCAGCTCACCAAGTCTAGCGGGCACAGATACGCAGTATTTT	CASSPSLAGTDTQYF
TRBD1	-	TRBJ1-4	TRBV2	TGTGCCGGGATGGGACAGGGAGCACTGTTTTTT	CAGMGQGALFF
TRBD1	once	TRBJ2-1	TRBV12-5	TGTGCTAGTGGTAAAACAGGGGGCGAATACAATGAGCAGTTCTTC	CASGKTGGEYNEQFF
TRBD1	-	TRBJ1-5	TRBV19	TGTGCCAGTACCTCGGGATTACACCGGGACAGGGGTAATCAGCCCCAGCATTTT	CASTSGLHRDRGNQPQHF